The sequence of this T cell receptor (beta chain) was determined in a study of chemoradiotherapy in HPV16-positive cancers. General study results and limits: Non-HPV-specific T cells did not expand in tumors during treatment, whereas candidate HPV-specific clones and E7-related motifs did. Only a couple of HPV16-positive patients supplied the functional HPV-specificity definition.

Samples were taken several times over chemoradiotherapy. Note on this clone: What it binds is not known.

CDR3 size: 14 residues. V was cut by 6 bases and J by 0 bases, with 6 bases left in between. CDR1 MGHDK and CDR2 SYGVNS come from the germline V gene. Libraries were prepared by immunoSEQ multiplex PCR; TCRdb keeps only in-frame clonotypes and omits some of them. This sample has about 12,000 clones; around 66% occur once, and the top ten carry around 17%. The chain combines TRBV25-1 with TRBJ2-6, with unresolved D. The receptor's source is a human donor with HPV-associated anogenital cancer. The biological material was taken from a patient who underwent chemoradiotherapy. The CDR3 sequence: CASSRFSGANVLTF. The CDR3 DNA is TGTGCCAGCAGCAGGTTCTCTGGGGCCAACGTCCTGACTTTC.